This TCR beta chain appears in the sequencing data of a study of blood T cell repertoires in COVID-19 (TCRdb year 2020). General notes on the study: The collaborator samples originated in the United States, Italy and Spain and spanned the acute and convalescent phases of COVID-19. The material from the prospective study consisted of cDNA or gDNA derived from T cells, B-cell-depleted T cells, or PBMCs. Subjects who had been exposed to COVID-19, were actively infected with it, or had recovered from it provided the deeply sampled blood TCRbeta repertoires that made up the dataset. The repertoires were made available in a free public database intended to serve as a resource for research on the immune response to SARS-CoV-2. The samples were drawn from the first 160 participants of the ongoing ImmuneRACE study and from some 1,300 subjects provided by 6 global collaborators. The sample metadata nearly always contained a de-identified subject ID, COVID-19 status, age in years and sex. HLA class I and class II types, where available, came from metadata supplied by the sample provider rather than from assay-based typing.

A remark on this clone: The antigen this receptor binds is unknown. Qualities for individual bases were not recorded, and no much larger clone is one base off.

The collaborating institutions used their own protocols to collect whole blood in K2EDTA tubes. For TCRbeta analysis, collaborators shipped samples as frozen whole blood, isolated PBMCs, or DNA extracted from either of those sample types. V and J lose 1 base and 3 bases, and a span of 10 bases separates them. Based on the germline V gene (reference sequence), the CDR1 and CDR2 sequences are SEHNR and FQNEAQ. The cysteine opens and the phenylalanine closes a CDR3 of 14 amino acids. The sequence is cut down to CDR3 DNA, 42 bases in frame from base 1. Broad study findings and their caveats: The quantity of clinical and demographic metadata differed by source and by participant and was supplied without curation.

The immunoSEQ Assay, a bias-controlled multiplex PCR, was used to amplify TCRbeta CDR3 regions from genomic DNA. The authors processed their data as follows. Nucleated cell counts per sample were estimated from amplification of reference gene primers within the assay. To quantify the absolute abundance of each unique TCRbeta CDR3 rearrangement, sequence reads were collapsed and filtered. For each sample, productive Simpson clonality was calculated by taking the square root of Simpson's diversity index across productive rearrangements. TCRdb stores this immuneACCESS table with in-frame sequences only. Part of the clones is absent; in the studies checked, under half of the shortfall reflects unresolved V genes, and no reason is known for the rest. The V and J calls and clone size are taken from that table; D and trimming were inferred from the DNA. In all, the sample holds about 70,000 clones, and about 88% of those were seen once. The biggest ten clones account for about 8.9% of the sample.

The chain couples TRBV7-9 to TRBJ2-7; TRBD1 could be the D gene, as 6 bases match. The material sequenced was peripheral blood. The TCR was taken from a man in his fifties or sixties with active COVID-19. The DNA is as follows: TGTGCCAGCAGCTTAGTCGAGGGGGTCTACGAGCAGTACTTC. It codes for CASSLVEGVYEQYF.